This TCR beta chain is from a study of blood T cell repertoires in COVID-19. Across the study: Sites across the United States, Italy and Spain contributed samples from acute and convalescent COVID-19.

A few counts support this clone. As originally analysed: From reference gene primer amplification, estimates of nucleated cell counts were derived. Data came from immunoSEQ multiplex PCR; TCRdb stores just in-frame clones and leaves some out. V and J calls and clone size follow that table, whereas D and trimming were derived from the DNA. The sample yields about 130,000 clones, around 89% seen once. Sequencing was done on a sample of peripheral blood. This receptor was obtained from a middle-aged man with acute or convalescent COVID-19.

The CDR3 sequence is CASSQIASGRGGLFGYTF. Written as DNA, the CDR3 is TGTGCCAGCAGCCAAATCGCCAGTGGTCGGGGTGGTTTGTTTGGCTACACCTTC. The genes are TRBV3-1 (or the pseudogene TRBV3-2) and TRBJ1-2; no clear D. The germline V gene encodes CDR1 LGHDT and CDR2 YNNKEL (reference sequence). This CDR3 spans 18 amino acids. Trimming took off 2 bases at V and 7 bases at J, with 26 bases between the two ends.